The 28 T cell receptor beta chains given below trace back to one sample, sequenced in a study of blood T cell repertoires in COVID-19. Measured with immunoSEQ multiplex PCR; TCRdb has only the in-frame clones, and not every one. Among approximately 250,000 clones listed, 70% to 90% were seen once. The sequenced sample was PBMCs or T cells enriched from blood (not recorded which). The source of these receptors is a woman aged 40 to 55 with acute COVID-19.

This clone was seen a few times. The rearrangement joins TRBV10-1 to TRBJ2-1, with a tentative D call TRBD2 (5 bases). Germline CDR1 WNHNN, CDR2 SYGVQD (reference sequence). V dropped 0 bases and J dropped 0 bases, with 9 bases sitting between them. The CDR3 runs to 16 residues. The CDR3 coding sequence is TGCGCCAGCAGTGAGTCGATAGGGAGCTCCTACAATGAGCAGTTCTTC. Translating it yields CASSESIGSSYNEQFF.

V usage is TRBV12-5 and J usage is TRBJ2-2, with D possibly matching TRBD1 (6 bases). This CDR3 is 14 amino acids long. The germline V gene has CDR1 LGHNT and CDR2 FRNRAP. Trimming cost V 5 bases and J 6 bases, with 13 bases left between them. For the CDR3, the DNA is TGTGCTAGTGGTCCGCAAGGGACACCCGGGGAGCTGTTTTTT. Residues: CASGPQGTPGELFF.

V gene TRBV24-1 combines with J gene TRBJ2-1, with 12 bases that match TRBD1. Per germline, CDR1 KGHDR and CDR2 SFDVKD. The length of the CDR3 is 16 residues. Trimming took 0 bases from V and 8 from J; bases not matched to a gene: 4. The CDR3 DNA follows: TGTGCCACCAGTGATTTGCGGGACAGGGGGCTAGATGAGCAGTTCTTC. Translation: CATSDLRDRGLDEQFF.

The V call is TRBV5-1, the J call TRBJ1-2, with unresolved D. Per germline, CDR1 SGHRS and CDR2 YFSETQ. CDR3 length: 13 residues. Trimming removed 5 bases at V and 6 bases at J, with 14 bases between. CDR3 residues: CASSPATWDGYTF. The CDR3 coding sequence is TGCGCCAGCAGTCCGGCGACATGGGATGGCTACACCTTC.

The chain carries TRBV7-9 and TRBJ2-1, with a tentative D call TRBD2 (6 bases). The CDR3 loop spans 15 amino acids. Germline V gene lookup returns CDR1 SEHNR and CDR2 FQNEAQ (reference sequence). V lost 3 bases, J lost 8 bases, and 17 bases lay in between. The CDR3 coding sequence is TGTGCCAGCAGCTTGCCGGGAGTGAGAGCGGATGAGCAGTTCTTC. Translated: CASSLPGVRADEQFF.

The gene calls are TRBV9 and TRBJ2-3; 15 bases agree with TRBD2. Germline V gene lookup returns CDR1 SGDLS and CDR2 YYNGEE. The CDR3 has 18 amino acids. Trimming took 4 bases from V and 6 from J; bases not matched to a gene: 12. The CDR3 protein is CASSLEGLAGGRVDTQYF. The DNA for the CDR3 is TGTGCCAGCAGCCTAGAGGGACTAGCGGGAGGTCGCGTTGATACGCAGTATTTT.

This chain links TRBV7-9 with TRBJ1-5; 8 positions agree with TRBD1. In germline, CDR1 is SEHNR, CDR2 FQNEAQ (reference sequence). J lost 4 bases, V lost 5 bases, and 4 bases had no gene match. CDR3 length: 14 amino acids. DNA for the CDR3: TGTGCCAGCAGCCCGACAGGGGAGAATCAGCCCCAGCATTTT. The encoded protein is CASSPTGENQPQHF.

This chain joins TRBV3-1 (or the pseudogene TRBV3-2) and TRBJ1-3; no clear D gene. Germline V gene data show CDR1 as LGHDT and CDR2 as YNNKEL (reference sequence). The V end was cut by 4 bases, the J end by 0 bases, with 10 bases between. The CDR3 is 15 residues long. This chain's CDR3 is CASSRTGSSGNTIYF. As DNA, the CDR3 is TGTGCCAGCAGCCGCACGGGGAGCTCTGGAAACACCATATATTTT.

V gene TRBV7-9 combines with J gene TRBJ1-2, with TRBD1 as a possible D gene (5 bases). The CDR3 loop spans 15 amino acids. In germline, CDR1 is SEHNR, CDR2 FQNEAQ (reference sequence). The V end lost 2 bases, the J end lost 6 bases, and 16 bases lay between the germline ends. CDR3 amino acids: CASSLSSGRANGYTF. The CDR3 DNA follows: TGTGCCAGCAGCTTATCTTCCGGCAGGGCTAATGGCTACACCTTC.

A single count supports this clone. The chain recombines TRBV13 with TRBJ1-3; 8 bases are a match to TRBD1. Germline V CDR1 and CDR2: PRHDT, FYEKMQ (reference sequence). Losses at the gene ends were 2 bases for V and 0 bases for J; bases not matched to a gene: 3. The CDR3 runs 16 residues. Here the CDR3 DNA reads TGTGCCAGCAGCTTACAGGGGGCTAACTCTGGAAACACCATATATTTT. Translation: CASSLQGANSGNTIYF.

The chain combines TRBV5-4 with TRBJ1-2, with TRBD1 identical over 9 bases. Germline V lookup: CDR1 SGHNT, CDR2 YYREEE (reference sequence). The CDR3 is 15 amino acids. The V segment lost 0 bases and the J segment 5 bases; nucleotides outside the gene matches: 5. The CDR3 loop is CASSLGWTGEYGYTF. CDR3 DNA: TGTGCCAGCAGCTTGGGGTGGACAGGGGAATATGGCTACACCTTC.

The chain has TRBV5-4 and TRBJ1-2; 8 bases agree with TRBD1. Trimming cost V 3 bases and J 1 base; bases outside gene matches: 5. The CDR3 spans 15 residues. Germline CDR1 and CDR2: SGHNT and YYREEE (reference sequence). CDR3 region: CASSSDRANNYGYTF. The CDR3, as DNA: TGTGCCAGCAGCTCGGACAGGGCAAATAACTATGGCTACACCTTC.

The genes are TRBV3-1 (or the pseudogene TRBV3-2) and TRBJ2-5; 8 bases fit TRBD2. Losses at the gene ends were 2 bases for V and 4 bases for J; bases not matched to a gene: 15. The CDR3 extends over 18 amino acids. CDR1 is LGHDT, CDR2 YNNKEL, per germline (reference sequence). CDR3 sequence reads: CASSQLVVAGMGGETQYF. The CDR3 DNA is TGTGCCAGCAGCCAATTAGTAGTAGCGGGGATGGGCGGAGAGACCCAGTACTTC.

V gene TRBV11-2 combines with J gene TRBJ2-5, with unresolved D. CDR1 and CDR2 (germline): SGHAT, FQNNGV. The V and J ends lost 2 bases and 7 bases respectively, with 17 bases between them. The CDR3 sequence is 15 residues long. The CDR3 region has the DNA TGTGCCAGCAGCTTAAACCGACTCCCCCGCGGGACCCAGTACTTC. This codes for CASSLNRLPRGTQYF.

The chain couples TRBV2 to TRBJ2-5; 11 bases align to TRBD1. The CDR3 extends over 15 amino acids. CDR1 is SNHLY, CDR2 FYNNEI, per germline. The V gene end was trimmed by 6 bases and the J gene end by 3 bases; junction bases not matched to a gene: 6. CDR3 DNA sequence: TGTGCCAGCAGGGGGGGACAGGGGGAAAAAGAGACCCAGTACTTC. This sequence encodes CASRGGQGEKETQYF.

This chain uses TRBV14 with TRBJ1-6; unclear D gene. CDR1 and CDR2 from the germline V gene are SGHDN and FVKESK. Trimming cost V 1 base and J 8 bases, with 9 bases left between them. The CDR3 has 14 amino acids. The CDR3 sequence is CASSQGIGYSPLHF. Written as DNA, the CDR3 is TGTGCCAGCAGCCAAGGAATCGGGTATTCACCCCTCCACTTT.

The J gene is TRBJ2-3, the V gene TRBV24-1; TRBD1 is a possible D gene (5 bases). Germline-derived CDR1 and CDR2 are KGHDR and SFDVKD. This CDR3 has 13 amino acids. Trimming stripped 5 bases from V and 5 bases from J, with 10 bases between. DNA for the CDR3: TGTGCCACCAGTGGCAGGGATGAAGATACGCAGTATTTT. Translated: CATSGRDEDTQYF.

The chain combines TRBV14 with TRBJ1-2; TRBD1 is a possible D gene (6 bases). The germline V and J ends were trimmed by 1 base and 8 bases, with 11 bases remaining between them. The length of the CDR3 is 13 residues. Germline-derived CDR1 and CDR2 are SGHDN and FVKESK. CDR3 in DNA: TGTGCCAGCAGCCAAGTCAGGGGATCGGGCTACACCTTC. Translating it yields CASSQVRGSGYTF.

The chain is built from TRBV7-2 and TRBJ2-5; 12 bases align to TRBD2. The CDR3 length is 16 residues. Trimming took 6 bases from V and 5 from J; bases not matched to a gene: 10. Germline V gives CDR1 SGHTA, CDR2 FQGNSA. In DNA form, the CDR3 reads TGTGCCAGCAGGATCCCGGGACTAGCGGGTGTGGAGACCCAGTACTTC. This sequence encodes CASRIPGLAGVETQYF.

This chain links TRBV19 with TRBJ2-7; 10 bases match TRBD2. The CDR3 is 14 amino acids. Germline assignment: CDR1 LNHDA and CDR2 SQIVND (reference sequence). Unmatched junction bases numbered 4, after V lost 5 bases and J lost 3 bases. The DNA for the CDR3 is TGTGCCAGTAGTCGTAGCGGGGGGAACTACGAGCAGTACTTC. It encodes CASSRSGGNYEQYF.

This chain connects TRBV5-6 to TRBJ1-2; 7 bases align to TRBD1. The ends lost 2 bases at V and 8 bases at J; junction bases unmatched: 3. CDR3 length: 12 amino acids. Germline loops: CDR1 SGHDT, CDR2 YYEEEE. CDR3 sequence reads: CASSFYRGGYTF. CDR3 coding DNA: TGTGCCAGCAGCTTCTACAGGGGCGGCTACACCTTC.

The rearrangement joins TRBV29-1 to TRBJ1-1; TRBD1 agrees at 8 bases. The CDR3 totals 13 residues. Germline V CDR1 and CDR2: SQVTM, ANQGSEA. After removal of 2 bases from V and 6 bases from J, the junction contained 5 bases not matched to a gene. CDR3 sequence reads: CSVERQGASEAFF. Here the CDR3 DNA reads TGCAGCGTTGAAAGGCAGGGGGCCTCTGAAGCTTTCTTT.

This rearrangement joins TRBV15 to TRBJ1-2; no firm D call. The CDR3 loop spans 15 amino acids. The ends were cut back, 1 base at V and 0 bases at J, with 9 bases in the middle. CDR1 LNHNV and CDR2 YYDKDF come from the germline V gene (reference sequence). The CDR3 loop is CATSRGAATNYGYTF. As DNA, the CDR3 is TGTGCCACCAGCAGAGGGGCAGCAACTAACTATGGCTACACCTTC. Based on the CDR3 plus reference TRBV15 and TRBJ1-2, the full variable domain is DAMVIQNPRYQVTQFGKPVTLSCSQTLNHNVMYWYQQKSSQAPKLLFHYYDKDFNNEADTPDNFQSRRPNTSFCFLDIRSPGLGDTAMYLCATSRGAATNYGYTFGSGTRLTVV.

Only a few counts were recorded for this clone. Different DNA sequences within this sample yield the same CDR3. The chain is built from TRBV18 and TRBJ2-7; D is perhaps TRBD2 (5 bases). V shed 3 bases and J shed 3 bases, with 9 bases lying between them. In germline, CDR1 is KGHSH, CDR2 LQKENI. The CDR3 has 13 amino acids. The CDR3 region has the DNA TGTGCCAGCTCACCTTCTGGGAGCTACGAGCAGTACTTC. Protein: CASSPSGSYEQYF.

The chain is built from TRBV21-1 and TRBJ1-5; the tabulated D call, TRBD1, remains unverified against the DNA. TRBV21-1 is a pseudogene. CDR3 size: 12 residues. CDR3 residues: CASETGVQPQHF. For the CDR3, the DNA is TGTGCCAGCGAGACAGGGGTGCAGCCCCAGCATTTT.

The chain is built from TRBV20-1 and TRBJ1-4; TRBD1 matches 7 bases. The trim removed 3 bases at V and 6 bases at J, leaving 7 bases unmatched. Germline V CDR1 and CDR2: DFQATT, SNEGSKA (reference sequence). This CDR3 is built from 14 residues. Here the CDR3 reads CSASLGTDYEKLFF. DNA of the CDR3: TGCAGTGCTAGTCTTGGGACAGACTATGAAAAACTGTTTTTT.

Turning to this clone: Different DNA sequences within this sample yield the same CDR3. The V and J genes are TRBV9 and TRBJ2-5; 8 bases line up with TRBD2. The CDR3 sequence is 14 residues long. Germline CDR1 SGDLS, CDR2 YYNGEE. V trimming: 0 bases; J trimming: 5 bases; junction bases outside the gene matches: 3. CDR3 sequence: CASSVVSGSETQYF. The CDR3 DNA reads as TGTGCCAGCAGCGTAGTCAGCGGGAGTGAGACCCAGTACTTC.

The chain is built from TRBV9 and TRBJ2-3; 8 bases match TRBD2. In germline, CDR1 is SGDLS, CDR2 YYNGEE. The trim removed 3 bases at V and 4 bases at J, leaving 13 bases unmatched. The CDR3 consists of 17 residues. CDR3 in amino acids: CASSATSGTSHPDTQYF. The CDR3 coding sequence is TGTGCCAGCAGCGCGACTTCCGGGACTAGTCATCCAGATACGCAGTATTTT.